This is a list of T cell receptor beta chains from one sample in a study of blood T cell repertoires in COVID-19. Libraries were prepared by immunoSEQ multiplex PCR; TCRdb keeps only in-frame clonotypes and omits some of them. The sample lists over 55,000 clones, 84% seen once, with 8.8% in the top ten. Sequencing input: peripheral blood. These receptors were collected from a man aged 50-59 years with active COVID-19. CDR3s include the opening cysteine and the closing phenylalanine or tryptophan. Fields, in order: clone size, J gene, D gene, V gene, CDR3 protein, CDR3 DNA. The D gene is left open where the match is weak. The size entry is marked missing in some rows and otherwise reads once, few, many or a size class.

-,TRBJ2-7,TRBD2,TRBV27,CASSPYGLAGSYEQYF,TGTGCCAGCAGTCCATATGGGCTAGCGGGATCCTACGAGCAGTACTTC
once,TRBJ1-1,-,TRBV9,CASSRGNTEAFF,TGTGCCAGCAGCAGGGGGAACACTGAAGCTTTCTTT
-,TRBJ1-2,-,TRBV15,CATSREYLGGPNGYTF,TGTGCCACCAGCAGAGAATATCTTGGGGGCCCTAATGGCTACACCTTC
-,TRBJ2-1,TRBD2,TRBV6-6,CASSPSGGGGNEQFF,TGTGCCAGCAGTCCCTCGGGGGGTGGGGGTAATGAGCAGTTCTTC
few,TRBJ2-2,-,TRBV2,CASKWGPGELFF,TGTGCCAGCAAATGGGGGCCGGGGGAGCTGTTTTTT
-,TRBJ1-3,TRBD1,TRBV9,CASSAQGPDSGNTIYF,TGTGCCAGCAGCGCACAGGGGCCCGACTCTGGAAACACCATATATTTT
-,TRBJ1-1,TRBD1,TRBV7-2,CASSTQGARSAEAFF,TGTGCCAGCAGCACCCAGGGGGCGCGGTCCGCTGAAGCTTTCTTT
once,TRBJ2-7,-,TRBV7-6,CASSLQQGSYEQYF,TGTGCCAGCAGCTTACAACAGGGCTCCTACGAGCAGTACTTC
-,TRBJ1-1,-,TRBV27,CASSRAGKGTEAFF,TGTGCCAGCAGTCGCGCAGGGAAGGGCACTGAAGCTTTCTTT
-,TRBJ1-2,TRBD1,TRBV19,CASSPQGSRGYTF,TGTGCCAGTAGTCCACAGGGGTCTCGAGGCTACACCTTC
-,TRBJ2-3,TRBD2,TRBV5-1,CASSLVTSGDTDTQYF,TGCGCCAGCAGCTTGGTTACTAGCGGGGACACAGATACGCAGTATTTT
once,TRBJ1-1,-,TRBV6-5,CASSSHRVGDTEAFF,TGTGCCAGCAGCTCCCACAGGGTCGGGGACACTGAAGCTTTCTTT
-,TRBJ1-6,-,TRBV19,CASSIDLQGGRSPLHF,TGTGCCAGTAGTATAGACCTACAGGGTGGGCGCTCACCCCTCCACTTT
few,TRBJ1-6,-,TRBV5-6,CASSLGEYNSPLHF,TGTGCCAGCAGCTTGGGGGAGTATAATTCACCCCTCCACTTT
-,TRBJ1-1,-,TRBV2,CASTGNTEAFF,TGTGCCAGCACGGGGAACACTGAAGCTTTCTTT
-,TRBJ2-1,-,TRBV7-2,CASSPWGRAFYNEQFF,TGTGCCAGCAGCCCCTGGGGGCGGGCGTTCTACAATGAGCAGTTCTTC
few,TRBJ1-1,TRBD1,TRBV5-4,CASSALTGGYTEAFF,TGTGCCAGCAGCGCCCTGACAGGGGGCTATACTGAAGCTTTCTTT
-,TRBJ2-1,TRBD1,TRBV15,CATSRKLGQGVDEQFF,TGTGCCACCAGCAGAAAATTGGGACAGGGGGTCGATGAGCAGTTCTTC
-,TRBJ1-2,TRBD1,TRBV4-2,CASSQGDREGYGYTF,TGTGCCAGCAGCCAAGGGGACAGGGAGGGTTATGGCTACACCTTC
-,TRBJ2-3,-,TRBV7-2,CASSLGPIITDTQYF,TGTGCCAGCAGCTTAGGTCCCATCATCACAGATACGCAGTATTTT
-,TRBJ1-5,TRBD1,TRBV5-1,CASSPDGTGRQPQHF,TGCGCCAGCAGCCCGGACGGGACAGGGAGGCAGCCCCAGCATTTT
-,TRBJ1-2,-,TRBV6-2/TRBV6-3,CASSYFWLQGDYTF,TGTGCCAGCAGTTACTTCTGGCTCCAGGGCGACTACACCTTC
-,TRBJ2-3,-,TRBV10-3,CAISPFGEGVGDTQYF,TGTGCCATCAGTCCTTTCGGAGAAGGGGTTGGAGATACGCAGTATTTT
-,TRBJ2-6,-,TRBV2,CASSERPRGSGANVLTF,TGTGCCAGCAGTGAGCGGCCCAGGGGTTCTGGGGCCAACGTCCTGACTTTC
few,TRBJ2-7,TRBD2,TRBV6-1,CASSGGGRDHMGSYEQYF,TGTGCCAGCAGTGGGGGAGGGAGGGACCATATGGGGTCCTACGAGCAGTACTTC
-,TRBJ2-1,-,TRBV5-4,CASSFAGSTEQFF,TGTGCCAGCAGCTTTGCAGGGTCCACTGAGCAGTTCTTC
-,TRBJ2-7,TRBD1,TRBV9,CASSSGTGGYEQYF,TGTGCCAGCAGCTCCGGGACAGGGGGTTACGAGCAGTACTTC
-,TRBJ2-2,TRBD2,TRBV11-2,CASRPTGGGAGELFF,TGTGCCAGCAGACCCACTGGGGGGGGTGCCGGGGAGCTGTTTTTT
-,TRBJ1-2,-,TRBV27,CASSAKRDTLGVRGGYTF,TGTGCCAGCAGTGCAAAAAGGGACACCCTGGGCGTCAGGGGTGGCTACACCTTC
-,TRBJ2-1,-,TRBV7-9,CASSLPGGTGLIF,TGTGCCAGCAGCTTACCGGGGGGGACAGGGTTGATCTTC
-,TRBJ1-4,TRBD1,TRBV5-1,CASSRDRGRTNEKLFF,TGCGCCAGCAGCCGGGACAGGGGGCGAACTAATGAAAAACTGTTTTTT
-,TRBJ2-2,-,TRBV18,CASSPEQQRELFF,TGTGCCAGCTCACCGGAGCAGCAACGGGAGCTGTTTTTT
-,TRBJ2-7,-,TRBV9,CASSVAVLDEQYF,TGTGCCAGCAGCGTAGCCGTCCTAGACGAGCAGTACTTC
once,TRBJ2-5,TRBD2,TRBV2,CASTLGLAGVFGETQYF,TGTGCCAGCACCCTGGGACTAGCGGGAGTTTTTGGAGAGACCCAGTACTTC
-,TRBJ2-3,-,TRBV9,CASSPRGRGITDTQYF,TGTGCCAGCAGCCCCCGTGGTAGGGGGATCACAGATACGCAGTATTTT
-,TRBJ2-1,TRBD1,TRBV13,CASSSEGQVPRGEQFF,TGTGCCAGCAGCTCAGAGGGACAGGTTCCTCGGGGTGAGCAGTTCTTC
-,TRBJ1-1,TRBD1,TRBV6-5,CASRGDRAAEAFF,TGTGCCAGCAGGGGAGACAGGGCTGCTGAAGCTTTCTTT
-,TRBJ1-6,TRBD1,TRBV11-2,CASSFGQGGTSRAF,TGTGCCAGCAGCTTTGGACAGGGGGGGACGTCTCGGGCCTTT
-,TRBJ1-6,-,TRBV7-9,CASSPGRGHYNSPLHF,TGTGCCAGCAGCCCGGGTAGAGGGCATTATAATTCACCCCTCCACTTT
-,TRBJ2-2,-,TRBV5-1,CASSPGGERSGELFF,TGCGCCAGCAGCCCCGGGGGAGAGCGCTCCGGGGAGCTGTTTTTT
-,TRBJ1-2,-,TRBV7-2,CASSLDNGGEDGYTF,TGTGCCAGCAGCTTAGACAATGGGGGCGAGGATGGCTACACCTTC
-,TRBJ1-3,-,TRBV11-2,CASSWQGNTIYF,TGTGCCAGCAGCTGGCAGGGTAACACCATATATTTT
-,TRBJ1-3,-,TRBV18,CASSPNHRISGNTIYF,TGTGCCAGCTCACCTAACCACAGGATCTCTGGAAACACCATATATTTT
-,TRBJ2-5,TRBD1,TRBV5-1,CASSLEPGTGMQETQYF,TGCGCCAGCAGCTTAGAGCCCGGGACAGGGATGCAAGAGACCCAGTACTTC
few,TRBJ1-1,-,TRBV19,CAIVTEIGEAFF,TGTGCCATCGTCACTGAGATCGGTGAAGCTTTCTTT
-,TRBJ2-4,TRBD1,TRBV5-1,CASSVTGDIQYF,TGCGCCAGCAGCGTAACAGGGGACATTCAGTACTTC
-,TRBJ1-1,-,TRBV6-4,CASSYSTGTEAFF,TGTGCCAGCAGTTATTCGACAGGTACTGAAGCTTTCTTT